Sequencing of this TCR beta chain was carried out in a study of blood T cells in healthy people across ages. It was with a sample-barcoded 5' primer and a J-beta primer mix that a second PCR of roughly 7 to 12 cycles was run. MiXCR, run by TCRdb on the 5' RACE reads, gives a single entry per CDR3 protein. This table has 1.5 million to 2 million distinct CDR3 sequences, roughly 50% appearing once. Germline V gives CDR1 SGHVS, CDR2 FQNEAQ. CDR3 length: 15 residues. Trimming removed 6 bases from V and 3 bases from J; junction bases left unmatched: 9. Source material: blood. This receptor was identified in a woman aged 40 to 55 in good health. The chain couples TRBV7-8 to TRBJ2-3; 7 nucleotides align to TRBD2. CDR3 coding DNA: TGTGCCAGCAGGAGACCGGGGGGAGTTACAGATACGCAGTATTTT. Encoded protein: CASRRPGGVTDTQYF.